This TCR beta chain comes out of a study of CD8 T cells in cerebrospinal fluid in Alzheimer's disease (dated by TCRdb to between 2020 and 2021). Some background on the complete study: To assess CSF T cell clonal expansion, the study used two single-cell approaches: plate-based nested PCR sequencing and droplet-based sequencing. This study tested whether clonally expanded T cells could be found in cerebrospinal fluid from healthy elderly individuals and from patients with neurodegenerative disease. In the droplet-based CSF analysis comparing patients with controls, 10 or so healthy controls (almost 11,000 cells) and 10 or so patients with MCI or Alzheimer's disease (around 10,000 cells) were included. A total of around 25 samples were covered by the CSF gene-expression analysis, in which Parkinson's disease patients were included.

On the study overall, not on this receptor specifically: The authors warned that finding EBV-specific TCRs in CSF does not prove a causal connection between EBV and Alzheimer's disease. The overall clonality comparison included only samples with detectable clones (11 healthy, 5 MCI, 5 AD, 6 PD). The EBV-specific clones were neither the most highly expanded clones nor enriched among patients. Compared with controls, patients with MCI or Alzheimer's disease had a higher percentage of their CSF TCRs made up by the single largest clone. In pooled data, a highly expanded clone (at least 3% of TCRs) was found in 1 of 10 healthy subjects versus 4 of 6 Alzheimer's patients.

The CDR3, from cysteine to phenylalanine, totals 15 residues. No DNA is listed. Looking up the germline V gene yields CDR1 SQVTM and CDR2 ANQGSEA. The method behind the library was 10x single-cell sequencing. Profiling of CSF cells was done with 10X Genomics single-cell V(D)J and 5' gene-expression libraries. CSF single-cell TCR libraries were sequenced on an Illumina NextSeq550. On the study's bioinformatics: After V(D)J reads were mapped to the vdj-GRCh38 alts ensemble 2.0.0 reference, the Cell Ranger vdj pipeline was used to analyse the reads. Clonotypes were defined as cell barcodes sharing the same set of productive CDR3 nucleotide sequences. To link clonality with transcriptional profiles, clonotype information was incorporated into Seurat v3.0 gene-expression metadata. Exclusion was applied to CSF cells with more than 1,800 genes, more than 7,500 UMIs or more than 10% mitochondrial reads. To find TCRs with known antigen specificity, CDR3-beta sequences were matched against VDJdb. Only TCRs with complete alpha and beta chains were included in the network analysis of clone sharing, which used the R package qgraph. TCRdb reprocessed the public reads and reports one entry per CDR3 protein sequence, without DNA. The V and J calls come from TCRdb's annotation, not from the publication. This sample's records show some 1,000 distinct CDR3 sequences. The ten top clones hold 11% of the sample.

Frequency shows this clonotype is medium-sized (0.01 to 0.1%); no count was noted. This receptor's antigen is unknown. All participants were free of acute infectious disease and in good physical condition. Neurodegeneration in patients was confirmed with biomarkers including neurofilament, amyloid-beta and tau. For droplet-based sequencing, live CSF cells were sorted with a live/dead marker. CSF was obtained by lumbar puncture, and immune cells were pelleted by centrifugation at 300g. Each CSF sample was examined for red blood cells, and any sample with blood contamination was excluded. CSF cells were cryopreserved in freezing medium, frozen overnight at -80 °C, and then stored in liquid nitrogen. Before analysis, CSF samples were kept in storage for less than six months.

This clonotype originated in a human donor with mild cognitive impairment. Sequencing input: cerebrospinal fluid. The rearrangement joined TRBV29-1 to TRBJ1-1. The CDR3 sequence is CSVSQDDKAGGEAFF.